This T cell receptor beta chain derives from a study of graft-versus-host responses after intestinal transplantation. Study findings and constraints: Some patients had graft-donor T cell macrochimerism, and their allografts showed high graft-versus-host to host-versus-graft clonal ratios.

Germline CDR1 is MDHEN and CDR2 is SYDVKM. This CDR3 has 17 amino acids. With V trimmed by 2 bases and J by 1 base, 10 bases remained unmatched. This table comes from immunoSEQ multiplex PCR, and its TCRdb copy is limited to in-frame clones, with some not included. Found here are nearly 90,000 clones, around 86% of them singletons; the top ten hold approximately 18%. About this clone itself: Antigen specificity is unknown.

The clonotype originates from a human donor who received an intestinal transplant. The specimen comprised unstimulated CD8+ T cells sorted from spleen or lymph node cells, sampled before intestinal transplant. This chain links TRBV28 with TRBJ1-2; 7 bases fit TRBD1. The CDR3 DNA reads as TGTGCCAGCAGTTTAGGTTTCCGGGACAGCGTTAACTATGGCTACACCTTC. This codes for CASSLGFRDSVNYGYTF.